This note documents a single TCR beta chain sequence. Its cognate antigen is unknown. The V segment lost 5 bases and the J segment 1 base; nucleotides outside the gene matches: 1. CDR1 SNHLY and CDR2 FYNNEI come from the germline V gene. This CDR3 contains 13 residues. This entry is derived from a study of cytomegalovirus exposure and HLA in healthy donors. Across the whole study: The roughly 670 first-cohort repertoires and the 120 or so validation repertoires shared the same platform, a later analysis reported. The study, taken as a whole, reports: The authors listed some 160 TCR beta chains as cytomegalovirus-associated. Subsequent analysis showed first-cohort TCR clusters tending to co-occur in over a hundred validation repertoires.

The validation cohort, a group of over a hundred subjects, included the donors and was separate from the roughly 720-subject first cohort. Data came from immunoSEQ multiplex PCR; TCRdb stores just in-frame clones and leaves some out. The sample lists under 300,000 clones, almost 90% occurring once. The sequenced material came from PBMCs. The receptor comes from a woman younger than 35 in good health and CMV-seronegative. The chain carries TRBV2 and TRBJ1-1, with 7 bases matching TRBD1. CDR3 sequence: CASSRQGNTEAFF. The CDR3 DNA sequence: TGTGCCAGCAGTAGACAGGGGAACACTGAAGCTTTCTTT.